This T cell receptor beta chain comes out of a study of T cell responses to AZD1222 COVID-19 vaccine. Points from the study as a whole: Donors were largely white British and mainly female; clonal diversity was possibly underestimated.

This clone was detected once. Its antigen remains unknown. This CDR3 spans 14 amino acids. Germline CDR1 reads MNHNY; CDR2 reads SVGAGI (reference sequence). The germline V and J ends were trimmed by 7 bases and 4 bases, with 14 bases remaining between them. Measured with immunoSEQ multiplex PCR; TCRdb has only the in-frame clones, and not every one. The table lists around 120,000 clones, 85% to 95% of them singletons. The chain carries TRBV6-6 and TRBJ2-1; perhaps TRBD2 as D (5 bases). Source: peripheral blood, taken 28 days after the second AZD1222 dose. The sequence came from an adult who received the AZD1222 COVID-19 vaccine. For the CDR3, the DNA is TGTGCCAGCATTGAGGTGGGAGCTTACAATGAGCAGTTCTTC. It is translated as CASIEVGAYNEQFF.